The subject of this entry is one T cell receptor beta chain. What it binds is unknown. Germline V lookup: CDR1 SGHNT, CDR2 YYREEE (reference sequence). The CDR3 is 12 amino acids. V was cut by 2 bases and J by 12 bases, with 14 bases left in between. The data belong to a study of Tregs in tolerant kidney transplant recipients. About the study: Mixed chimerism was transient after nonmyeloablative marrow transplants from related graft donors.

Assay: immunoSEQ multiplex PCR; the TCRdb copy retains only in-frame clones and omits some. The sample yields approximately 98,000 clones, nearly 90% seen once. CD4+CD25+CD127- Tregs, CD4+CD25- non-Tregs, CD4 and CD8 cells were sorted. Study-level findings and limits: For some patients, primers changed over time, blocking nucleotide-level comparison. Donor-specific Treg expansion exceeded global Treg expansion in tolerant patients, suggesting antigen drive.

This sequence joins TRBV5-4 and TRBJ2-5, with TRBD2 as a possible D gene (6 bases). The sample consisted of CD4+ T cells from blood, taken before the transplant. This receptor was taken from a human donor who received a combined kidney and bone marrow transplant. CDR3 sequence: CASSFYAGGEYF. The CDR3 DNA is TGTGCCAGCAGCTTCTATGCCGGGGGAGAGTACTTC. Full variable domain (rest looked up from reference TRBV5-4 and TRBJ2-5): ETGVTQSPTHLIKTRGQQVTLRCSSQSGHNTVSWYQQALGQGPQFIFQYYREEENGRGNFPPRFSGLQFPNYSSELNVNALELDDSALYLCASSFYAGGEYFGPGTRLLVL.